This is a list of T cell receptor beta chains from one sample in a study of blood T cell repertoires in COVID-19. Assay: immunoSEQ multiplex PCR; the TCRdb copy retains only in-frame clones and omits some. Of some 150,000 clones listed, approximately 86% are singletons. Sequencing was done on a sample of peripheral blood. All receptors come from a woman aged 55-69 years who had recovered from COVID-19. Both conserved end residues are part of each CDR3. The order of the fields is CDR3 DNA, CDR3 protein, clone size, V gene, J gene, D gene. The D gene is left open where the match is weak. Part of the rows lack a size; the others show once, few, many or a class for expanded clones.

TGTGCCAGCAGCTTAGAGCCAGGGTCTAATGAAAAACTGTTTTTT	CASSLEPGSNEKLFF	-	TRBV7-6	TRBJ1-4	-
TGTGCCAGCAGTCGAGAATACGAGCAGTACTTC	CASSREYEQYF	-	TRBV2	TRBJ2-7	-
TGCGCCAGCAGCGACAGGGGCGGATCACCCCTCCACTTT	CASSDRGGSPLHF	-	TRBV10-2	TRBJ1-6	TRBD1
TGTGCCAGCAGCCATGACAGCGCCGGGGGTAATTCACCCCTCCACTTT	CASSHDSAGGNSPLHF	-	TRBV11-2	TRBJ1-6	-
TGTGCCAGCAGTTTTGCAATTGGACGGGAGAACACCGGGGAGCTGTTTTTT	CASSFAIGRENTGELFF	-	TRBV28	TRBJ2-2	-
TGTGCCACCAGCGGGGGACAGCTCTACGAGCAGTACTTC	CATSGGQLYEQYF	-	TRBV24-1	TRBJ2-7	-
TGTGCCAGCAGCTTAGCAGTACCGGGACATCTCTACAATGAGCAGTTCTTC	CASSLAVPGHLYNEQFF	-	TRBV7-8	TRBJ2-1	-
TGCGCCAGCAGCTCCGGACTAGCGGGGGGGCGGGAGACCCAGTACTTC	CASSSGLAGGRETQYF	few	TRBV5-1	TRBJ2-5	TRBD2
TGTGCCAGCAACCCTACTACGGGTGAAAAACTGTTTTTT	CASNPTTGEKLFF	-	TRBV28	TRBJ1-4	-
TGTGCCAGCAGCCAAGAAGGGAGTTACGGCAATGAGCAGTTCTTC	CASSQEGSYGNEQFF	-	TRBV3-1/TRBV3-2	TRBJ2-1	-
TGTGCCAGCAGTTACTCCGGGGTTGGCAATCAGCCCCAGCATTTT	CASSYSGVGNQPQHF	-	TRBV6-5	TRBJ1-5	-
TGTGCCAGCAGCCAAGCAAAGCGGGGATACAATGAGCAGTTCTTC	CASSQAKRGYNEQFF	-	TRBV3-1/TRBV3-2	TRBJ2-1	TRBD2
TGTGCCATCAGTGAAAATCCGGGACAGGGGAGCACCGGGGAGCTGTTTTTT	CAISENPGQGSTGELFF	once	TRBV10-3	TRBJ2-2	TRBD1
TGTGCCAGCAGCCCAGGAATGGATGGCTACACCTTC	CASSPGMDGYTF	-	TRBV11-1	TRBJ1-2	-
TGCGCCAGCAGCTTGGACACTAACTATGGCTACACCTTC	CASSLDTNYGYTF	-	TRBV5-1	TRBJ1-2	-
TGCGCCAGCAGCCCAATGATGACAGGGAGGATCTATGGCTACACCTTC	CASSPMMTGRIYGYTF	-	TRBV4-3	TRBJ1-2	TRBD1
TGCGCCAGCAGCCAAGGATGGACAGGGGGCGGAGGATTAAGAAATTCACCCCTCCACTTT	CASSQGWTGGGGLRNSPLHF	once	TRBV4-3	TRBJ1-6	TRBD1
TGCGCCAGCAGGATTCCCCAGGGAGGCGGCGAGCAGTACTTC	CASRIPQGGGEQYF	-	TRBV5-1	TRBJ2-7	-
TGTGCCAGCAGTGAGACATCTGAAATGGAGACCCAGTACTTC	CASSETSEMETQYF	-	TRBV2	TRBJ2-5	-
TGTGCCAGCAGCCTGGGACAGGGATCACCCCTCCACTTT	CASSLGQGSPLHF	-	TRBV7-9	TRBJ1-6	TRBD1
TGTGCCAGCAGTTTACCTGACGGGAGAGATACGCAGTATTTT	CASSLPDGRDTQYF	-	TRBV28	TRBJ2-3	-
TGTGCCAGCAGCCGGCTCGTTACAGGTCAAAATGAAGCTTTCTTT	CASSRLVTGQNEAFF	-	TRBV6-5	TRBJ1-1	-
TGTGCCATCTGGGGCGGGGGAAATGAGCAGTTCTTC	CAIWGGGNEQFF	-	TRBV10-3	TRBJ2-1	TRBD2
TGCGCCAGCAGCCACGGACAGGAAAACACTGAAGCTTTCTTT	CASSHGQENTEAFF	-	TRBV5-1	TRBJ1-1	TRBD1
TGTGCCAGCAGGAAAATCGGACAGGGCTATGGCTACACCTTC	CASRKIGQGYGYTF	-	TRBV6-5	TRBJ1-2	TRBD1
TGCGCCAGCAGCCCCCGGCCTGGGACAGGGGGCCGAGGTACCTACGGAAACACCATATATTTT	CASSPRPGTGGRGTYGNTIYF	-	TRBV5-1	TRBJ1-3	TRBD1
TGTGCCAGCGCGTCCGGGGACAGAAATTCACCCCTCCACTTT	CASASGDRNSPLHF	-	TRBV13	TRBJ1-6	TRBD1
TGTGCCAGCAGTACACCGGGACAGGGGGTTGAAAAACTGTTTTTT	CASSTPGQGVEKLFF	once	TRBV28	TRBJ1-4	TRBD1
TGCGCCACCCAGGGTTTTAGCAATCAGCCCCAGCATTTT	CATQGFSNQPQHF	-	TRBV10-2	TRBJ1-5	-
TGTGCCAGCAGTGAAGCTGTCAGGGGAGATACGCAGTATTTT	CASSEAVRGDTQYF	few	TRBV2	TRBJ2-3	-